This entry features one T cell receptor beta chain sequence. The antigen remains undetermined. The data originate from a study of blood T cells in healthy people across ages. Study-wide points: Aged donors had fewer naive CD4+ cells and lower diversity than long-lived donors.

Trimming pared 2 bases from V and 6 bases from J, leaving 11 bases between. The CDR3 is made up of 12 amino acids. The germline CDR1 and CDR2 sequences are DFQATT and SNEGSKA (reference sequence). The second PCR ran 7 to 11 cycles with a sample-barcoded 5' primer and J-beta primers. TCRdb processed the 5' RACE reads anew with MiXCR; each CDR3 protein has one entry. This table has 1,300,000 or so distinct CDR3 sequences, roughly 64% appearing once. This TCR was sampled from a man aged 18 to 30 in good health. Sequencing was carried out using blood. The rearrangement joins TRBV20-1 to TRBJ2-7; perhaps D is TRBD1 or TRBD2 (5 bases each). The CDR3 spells CSARQGRFEQYF. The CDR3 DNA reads TGCAGTGCTAGACAGGGACGGTTCGAGCAGTACTTC.